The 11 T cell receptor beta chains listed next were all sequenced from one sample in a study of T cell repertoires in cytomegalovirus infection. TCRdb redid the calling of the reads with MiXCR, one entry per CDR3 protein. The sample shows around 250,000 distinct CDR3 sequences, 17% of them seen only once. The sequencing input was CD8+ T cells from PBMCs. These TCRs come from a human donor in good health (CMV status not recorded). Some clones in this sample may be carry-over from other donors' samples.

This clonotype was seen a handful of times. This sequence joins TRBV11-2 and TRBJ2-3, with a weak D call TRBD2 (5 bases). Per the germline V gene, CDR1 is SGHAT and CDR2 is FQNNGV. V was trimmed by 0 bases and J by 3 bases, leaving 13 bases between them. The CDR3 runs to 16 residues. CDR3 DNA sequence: TGTGCCAGCAGCTTAGATCCAGCGGAGGTAACAGATACGCAGTATTTT. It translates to CASSLDPAEVTDTQYF.

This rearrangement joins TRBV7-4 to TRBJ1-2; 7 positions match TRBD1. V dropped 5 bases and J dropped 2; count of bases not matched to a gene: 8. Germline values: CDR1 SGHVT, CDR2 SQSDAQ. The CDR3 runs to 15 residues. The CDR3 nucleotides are TGTGCCAGCAGCAACGGACAGGTGCAAAACTATGGCTACACCTTC. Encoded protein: CASSNGQVQNYGYTF.

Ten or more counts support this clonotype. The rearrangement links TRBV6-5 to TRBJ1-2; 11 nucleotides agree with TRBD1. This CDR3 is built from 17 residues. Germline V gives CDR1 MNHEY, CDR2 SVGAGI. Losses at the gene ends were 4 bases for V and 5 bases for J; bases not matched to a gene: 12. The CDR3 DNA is TGTGCCAGCAGTTCTTCTTCATTGGACAGGGGGCTTTATGGCTACACCTTC. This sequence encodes CASSSSSLDRGLYGYTF.

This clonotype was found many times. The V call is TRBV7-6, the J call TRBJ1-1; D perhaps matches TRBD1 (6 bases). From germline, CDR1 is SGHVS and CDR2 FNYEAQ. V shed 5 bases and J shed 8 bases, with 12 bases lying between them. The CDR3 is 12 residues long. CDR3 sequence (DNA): TGTGCCAGCAGCCTAACAGGGAGGGAAGCTTTCTTT. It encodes CASSLTGREAFF. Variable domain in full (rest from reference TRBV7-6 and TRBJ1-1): GAGVSQSPRYKVTKRGQDVALRCDPISGHVSLYWYRQALGQGPEFLTYFNYEAQQDKSGLPNDRFSAERPEGSISTLTIQRTEQRDSAMYRCASSLTGREAFFGQGTRLTVV.

CDR3 bases: TGTGCCAGCAGTAAAATAGCGGGTCCAGCCAAAAACATTCAGTACTTC. Translating it yields CASSKIAGPAKNIQYF. The rearrangement joins TRBV7-9 to TRBJ2-4, with 7 bases identical to TRBD2. CDR3 length: 16 amino acids. Germline V gene sequence: CDR1 SEHNR, CDR2 FQNEAQ (reference sequence). J lost 0 bases, V lost 6 bases, and 8 bases had no gene match. The complete variable domain, with remaining parts taken from reference TRBV7-9 and TRBJ2-4, reads DTGVSQNPRHKITKRGQNVTFRCDPISEHNRLYWYRQTLGQGPEFLTYFQNEAQLEKSRLLSDRFSAERPKGSFSTLEIQRTEQGDSAMYLCASSKIAGPAKNIQYFGAGTRLSVL.

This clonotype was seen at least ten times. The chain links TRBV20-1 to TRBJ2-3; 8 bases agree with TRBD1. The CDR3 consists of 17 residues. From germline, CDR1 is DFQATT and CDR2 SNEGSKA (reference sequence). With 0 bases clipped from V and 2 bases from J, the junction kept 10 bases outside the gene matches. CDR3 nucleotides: TGCAGTGCTAGAGATCAGGTCAGGGGGCCGCACACAGATACGCAGTATTTT. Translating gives CSARDQVRGPHTDTQYF.

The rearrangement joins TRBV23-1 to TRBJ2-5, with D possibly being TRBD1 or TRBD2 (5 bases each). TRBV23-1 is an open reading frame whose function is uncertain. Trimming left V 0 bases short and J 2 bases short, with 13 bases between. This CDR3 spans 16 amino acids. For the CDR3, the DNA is TGCGCCAGCAGTCAATCGAAGTCAGGGAGACAAGAGACCCAGTACTTC. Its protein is CASSQSKSGRQETQYF.

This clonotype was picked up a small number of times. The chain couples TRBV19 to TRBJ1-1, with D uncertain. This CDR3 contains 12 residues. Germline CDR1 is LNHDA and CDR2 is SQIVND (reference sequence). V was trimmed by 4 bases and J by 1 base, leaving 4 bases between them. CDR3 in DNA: TGTGCCAGTAGTACTTCGAACACTGAAGCTTTCTTT. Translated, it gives CASSTSNTEAFF. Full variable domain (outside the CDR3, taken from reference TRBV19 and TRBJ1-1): DGGITQSPKYLFRKEGQNVTLSCEQNLNHDAMYWYRQDPGQGLRLIYYSQIVNDFQKGDIAEGYSVSREKKESFPLTVTSAQKNPTAFYLCASSTSNTEAFFGQGTRLTVV.

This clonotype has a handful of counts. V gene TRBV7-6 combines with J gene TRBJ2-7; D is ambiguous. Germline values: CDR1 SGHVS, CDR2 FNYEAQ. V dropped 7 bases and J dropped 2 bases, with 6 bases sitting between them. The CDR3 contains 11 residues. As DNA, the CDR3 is TGTGCCAGCACCCAGGCCTACGAGCAGTACTTC. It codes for CASTQAYEQYF. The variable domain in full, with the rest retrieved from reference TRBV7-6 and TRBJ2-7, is GAGVSQSPRYKVTKRGQDVALRCDPISGHVSLYWYRQALGQGPEFLTYFNYEAQQDKSGLPNDRFSAERPEGSISTLTIQRTEQRDSAMYRCASTQAYEQYFGPGTRLTVT.

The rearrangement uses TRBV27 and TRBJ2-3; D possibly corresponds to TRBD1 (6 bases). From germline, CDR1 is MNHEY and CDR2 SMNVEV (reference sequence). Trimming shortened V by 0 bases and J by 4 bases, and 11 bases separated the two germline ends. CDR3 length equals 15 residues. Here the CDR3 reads CASSLSGAFADTQYF. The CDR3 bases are TGTGCCAGCAGTTTATCGGGGGCGTTTGCAGATACGCAGTATTTT.

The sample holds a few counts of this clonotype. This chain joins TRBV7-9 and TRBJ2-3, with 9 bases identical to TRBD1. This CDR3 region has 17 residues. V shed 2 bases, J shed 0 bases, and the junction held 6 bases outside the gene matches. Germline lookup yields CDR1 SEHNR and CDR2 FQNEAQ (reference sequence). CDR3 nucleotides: TGTGCCAGCAGCTTATCTCCGGGACAGGGTAGCACAGATACGCAGTATTTT. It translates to CASSLSPGQGSTDTQYF.